One and the same sample provided the 20 T cell receptor beta chains below, sequenced in a study of blood T cell repertoires in COVID-19. TCRdb's copy holds only in-frame clones and misses some; the assay was immunoSEQ multiplex PCR. The sample consists of roughly 190,000 clones, around 86% of them appearing once. Sequencing was carried out using PBMCs or T cells enriched from blood (not recorded which). The receptors come from a woman between 40 and 55 years old in a cohort exposed to, infected with or recovered from COVID-19 (not recorded which).

The chain employs TRBV19 and TRBJ2-7, with 8 bases lining up with TRBD1. In germline, CDR1 is LNHDA, CDR2 SQIVND (reference sequence). The CDR3 has 15 residues. V was clipped by 0 bases and J by 5 bases; unmatched bases: 6. CDR3 residues: CASSIEGRGLDEQYF. The CDR3 nucleotides are TGTGCCAGTAGTATAGAGGGCAGGGGGCTCGACGAGCAGTACTTC.

The chain employs TRBV7-2 and TRBJ2-1; tentative D call: TRBD2 (6 bases). Trimming removed 3 bases at V and 0 bases at J, with 9 bases between. Germline V gene lookup returns CDR1 SGHTA and CDR2 FQGNSA. CDR3 size: 15 residues. CDR3 region: CASSFSGSSYNEQFF. The DNA for the CDR3 is TGTGCCAGCAGCTTTAGCGGTAGCTCCTACAATGAGCAGTTCTTC.

This clone was detected only a few times. The V call is TRBV6-2 or TRBV6-3, the J call TRBJ1-5; 9 positions agree with TRBD1. After removal of 4 bases from V and 6 bases from J, the junction contained 7 bases not matched to a gene. Germline V gene data show CDR1 as MNHEY and CDR2 as SVGEGT. There are 15 residues in the CDR3. In DNA, the CDR3 is TGTGCCAGCAGTTGGGGACAGGGTGCGGGTCAGCCCCAGCATTTT. This sequence encodes CASSWGQGAGQPQHF.

This clone showed up just a few times. The rearrangement uses TRBV10-3 and TRBJ2-7, with 7 bases lining up with TRBD1. Germline CDR1 and CDR2: ENHRY and SYGVKD. This CDR3 is 14 amino acids long. V gave up 6 bases and J gave up 2 bases; unmatched junction bases: 7. The CDR3 DNA sequence: TGTGCCATCAGCGAAACAGGGGTGGCCTACGAGCAGTACTTC. This translates into CAISETGVAYEQYF.

J is TRBJ2-1 and V is TRBV27; TRBD2 matches at 10 bases. From germline, CDR1 is MNHEY and CDR2 SMNVEV (reference sequence). Trimming at V came to 6 bases and at J to 5 bases, leaving 10 bases not matched to a gene. The CDR3 extends over 16 amino acids. The chain's CDR3 is CASSPIPSGGDNEQFF. The CDR3, as DNA: TGTGCCAGCAGCCCGATTCCCAGCGGGGGGGACAATGAGCAGTTCTTC.

The chain joins TRBV7-9 to TRBJ2-3; 8 nucleotides match TRBD2. Trimming cost V 4 bases and J 0 bases; bases outside gene matches: 6. The germline V gene has CDR1 SEHNR and CDR2 FQNEAQ (reference sequence). This CDR3 is built from 16 residues. CDR3 coding DNA: TGTGCCAGCAGCTCCACTAGCGGAGCTAGCACAGATACGCAGTATTTT. Translated, it gives CASSSTSGASTDTQYF.

The chain employs TRBV2 and TRBJ1-1; 7 bases align to TRBD1. The ends lost 5 bases at V and 0 bases at J; junction bases unmatched: 6. CDR3 length equals 15 residues. From germline, CDR1 is SNHLY and CDR2 FYNNEI. The CDR3 nucleotides read TGTGCCAGCAGTAAGGGGGCCGGAATGAACACTGAAGCTTTCTTT. Translated: CASSKGAGMNTEAFF. The complete variable domain, with remaining parts taken from reference TRBV2 and TRBJ1-1, reads EPEVTQTPSHQVTQMGQEVILRCVPISNHLYFYWYRQILGQKVEFLVSFYNNEISEKSEIFDDQFSVERPDGSNFTLKIRSTKLEDSAMYFCASSKGAGMNTEAFFGQGTRLTVV.

This clone was picked up a small number of times. The J gene is TRBJ1-5, the V gene TRBV5-5, with unresolved D. Trimming cost V 1 base and J 0 bases, with 11 bases left between them. CDR1 SGHKS and CDR2 YYEKEE come from the germline V gene (reference sequence). The CDR3 length is 16 residues. CDR3 in DNA: TGTGCCAGCAGCTTGCGTTCAGGTAATAGCAATCAGCCCCAGCATTTT. Its translation is CASSLRSGNSNQPQHF.

CDR3: CASSTDISNQPQHF. The CDR3 bases are TGTGCCAGTAGTACGGACATTAGCAATCAGCCCCAGCATTTT. This sequence joins TRBV19 and TRBJ1-5; weak D call: TRBD1 (5 bases). The CDR3 is 14 residues long. The V gene's germline CDR1 is LNHDA and CDR2 SQIVND (reference sequence). The germline V and J ends were trimmed by 4 bases and 0 bases, with 7 bases remaining between them.

V gene TRBV5-4 combines with J gene TRBJ2-7, with D maybe TRBD1 (5 bases). With 2 bases removed from V and 5 bases from J, the gap between germline ends came to 11 bases. This CDR3 comprises 13 residues. Germline V gene sequence: CDR1 SGHNT, CDR2 YYREEE (reference sequence). The CDR3 reads CASSLQDPDEQYF. In nucleotides, the CDR3 is TGTGCCAGCAGCTTACAGGATCCGGACGAGCAGTACTTC.

The V call is TRBV5-1, the J call TRBJ2-5; TRBD1 aligns across 10 bases. The junction had 5 bases not matched to a gene; V was cut back by 1 base and J by 5 bases. The CDR3 has 15 residues. Germline values: CDR1 SGHRS, CDR2 YFSETQ. The CDR3 bases are TGCGCCAGCAGCTTGCGACAGGGGGCATTGGAGACCCAGTACTTC. This gives the protein CASSLRQGALETQYF.

V and J are TRBV28 and TRBJ2-5; a possible D gene is TRBD2 (5 bases). V was clipped by 8 bases and J by 1 base, with 20 bases between them. Germline CDR1 MDHEN, CDR2 SYDVKM. The CDR3 length is 16 residues. The CDR3 loop is CASSSKPRAFQETQYF. The CDR3 DNA reads TGTGCCAGCTCTAGCAAACCCCGGGCGTTCCAAGAGACCCAGTACTTC.

V and J are TRBV13 and TRBJ2-7, with TRBD2 as a possible D gene (6 bases). Germline V gene lookup returns CDR1 PRHDT and CDR2 FYEKMQ (reference sequence). There are 13 residues in the CDR3. V lost 5 bases and J 3 bases, leaving 11 bases between the germline ends. The CDR3 DNA reads as TGTGCCAGCAGCCCCCCTAGCGACTACGAGCAGTACTTC. Translating it yields CASSPPSDYEQYF.

In its sample, this clone was seen a few times. The chain combines TRBV7-2 with TRBJ2-6; tentative D call: TRBD2 (7 bases). In germline, CDR1 is SGHTA, CDR2 FQGNSA. Trimming took off 0 bases at V and 0 bases at J, with 18 bases between the two ends. The CDR3 has 20 residues. CDR3 region: CASSLAGGALFGSGANVLTF. The CDR3 DNA reads as TGTGCCAGCAGCTTAGCAGGGGGGGCCCTTTTCGGCTCTGGGGCCAACGTCCTGACTTTC.

The chain uses TRBV9 and TRBJ2-2; D is uncertain. The germline V gene encodes CDR1 SGDLS and CDR2 YYNGEE. The CDR3 extends over 13 amino acids. Trimming removed 3 bases at V and 3 bases at J, with 6 bases between. The CDR3 bases are TGTGCCAGCAGCGACCAGGACACCGGGGAGCTGTTTTTT. Translating it yields CASSDQDTGELFF.

J is TRBJ2-3 and V is TRBV3-1 (or the pseudogene TRBV3-2); D not certain. Per the germline V gene, CDR1 is LGHDT and CDR2 is YNNKEL (reference sequence). The germline V and J ends were trimmed by 4 bases and 2 bases, with 7 bases remaining between them. CDR3 length equals 13 residues. In DNA form, the CDR3 reads TGTGCCAGCAGCCTACAAATCACAGATACGCAGTATTTT. This codes for CASSLQITDTQYF.

V gene TRBV29-1 combines with J gene TRBJ2-1; 8 bases are a match to TRBD2. The CDR3 spans 13 residues. The germline V gene has CDR1 SQVTM and CDR2 ANQGSEA. The ends lost 4 bases at V and 4 bases at J; junction bases unmatched: 3. CDR3 amino acids: CSVVLAVYNEQFF. DNA for the CDR3: TGCAGCGTTGTACTAGCGGTTTACAATGAGCAGTTCTTC.

The chain recombines TRBV7-9 with TRBJ2-5, with 8 nucleotides matching TRBD2. The CDR3 is made up of 14 amino acids. Germline lookup yields CDR1 SEHNR and CDR2 FQNEAQ (reference sequence). Trimming cost V 2 bases and J 3 bases; bases outside gene matches: 2. This chain's CDR3 is CASSLILAEETQYF. As DNA, the CDR3 is TGTGCCAGCAGCTTAATACTAGCGGAAGAGACCCAGTACTTC.

The chain uses TRBV4-1 and TRBJ2-2, with 8 positions matching TRBD1. V gave up 3 bases and J gave up 4 bases; unmatched junction bases: 19. This CDR3 spans 20 amino acids. The germline gives CDR1 MGHRA, CDR2 YSYEKL. The CDR3 loop is CASSHRKIPGRQGPTGELFF. The CDR3 DNA follows: TGCGCCAGCAGCCATAGAAAGATCCCTGGGAGACAGGGGCCCACCGGGGAGCTGTTTTTT.

In its sample, this clone was seen a few times. This chain links TRBV2 with TRBJ2-7; the match to TRBD2 covers 8 bases. The CDR3 is 15 residues long. The germline gives CDR1 SNHLY, CDR2 FYNNEI. The junction had 10 bases not matched to a gene; V was cut back by 4 bases and J by 5 bases. The CDR3 here is CASSVSRGGRNEQYF. The CDR3 DNA reads TGTGCCAGCAGTGTATCCCGGGGGGGCCGGAACGAGCAGTACTTC. The complete variable domain, with remaining parts taken from reference TRBV2 and TRBJ2-7, reads EPEVTQTPSHQVTQMGQEVILRCVPISNHLYFYWYRQILGQKVEFLVSFYNNEISEKSEIFDDQFSVERPDGSNFTLKIRSTKLEDSAMYFCASSVSRGGRNEQYFGPGTRLTVT.